The next 8 T cell receptor beta chains were all read from a single sample in a study of tumour-infiltrating T cells in Burkitt lymphoma (TCRdb year 2020). Library construction relied on the immunoSEQ multiplex PCR assay. Sourced from immuneACCESS, this table was stored by TCRdb with only in-frame sequences that have V and J called. A share of the clones is absent; for the studies checked, an unresolved V gene accounts for under half, and the remainder has no known explanation. The sample has roughly 13,000 clones on record, roughly 75% of them singletons. The ten largest clones represent 6% to 8.5% of the sample. The sample was tumor tissue. The receptor source for this set is a human donor with diffuse large B-cell lymphoma.

The chain links TRBV27 to TRBJ2-2; 8 bases agree with TRBD2. CDR3 length: 17 residues. Germline CDR1 and CDR2: MNHEY and SMNVEV (reference sequence). Losses at the gene ends were 2 bases for V and 6 bases for J; bases not matched to a gene: 11. CDR3 DNA: TGTGCCAGCAGTTTAGTGCGACGGGAGGGCCTCCCCGGGGAGCTGTTTTTT. Residues: CASSLVRREGLPGELFF.

This chain links TRBV29-1 with TRBJ2-1, with D tentatively TRBD1 or TRBD2 (7 bases each). Germline CDR1 and CDR2: SQVTM and ANQGSEA. There are 13 residues in the CDR3. V was pared by 5 bases and J by 5 bases, with 13 bases between. The CDR3 DNA follows: TGCAGCGTTCGGGACAGCGGGAACAATGAGCAGTTCTTC. This encodes CSVRDSGNNEQFF.

Of note for this clone: This same CDR3 is encoded by further DNA sequences in the sample. CDR3 sequence (DNA): TGTGCCAGCAGGACAGGGGGCTCCTACAATGAGCAGTTCTTC. Protein product: CASRTGGSYNEQFF. The rearrangement links TRBV6-5 to TRBJ2-1; 9 bases fit TRBD1. The germline V gene encodes CDR1 MNHEY and CDR2 SVGAGI. There are 14 residues in the CDR3. After removal of 6 bases from V and 0 bases from J, the junction contained 0 bases not matched to a gene.

This clone was seen a few times. Written as DNA, the CDR3 is TGTGCCAGTAGTCAAGGCCAGGGGCCACAGCCCCAGCATTTT. This encodes CASSQGQGPQPQHF. The chain combines TRBV19 with TRBJ1-5; D is possibly TRBD1 (6 bases). The CDR3 has 14 amino acids. Deletions cut 5 bases from V and 7 bases from J, with 15 bases between. Germline V CDR1 and CDR2: LNHDA, SQIVND (reference sequence).

The genes are TRBV27 and TRBJ2-7; D might be TRBD2 (6 bases). CDR1 and CDR2 from the germline V gene are MNHEY and SMNVEV (reference sequence). The CDR3 spans 13 residues. V shed 7 bases and J shed 9 bases, with 19 bases lying between them. The CDR3 nucleotides read TGTGCCAGCACCCCTGACACTAGCACGCGGCAGTACTTC. It encodes CASTPDTSTRQYF.

J is TRBJ2-5 and V is TRBV7-2; D is unclear. CDR1 is SGHTA and CDR2 is FQGNSA in the germline V gene. V lost 0 bases to trimming and J lost 4 bases, with 0 bases between them. This CDR3 comprises 11 residues. The CDR3 region is CASSLAETQYF. For the CDR3, the DNA is TGTGCCAGCAGCTTAGCAGAGACCCAGTACTTC.

The chain has TRBV6-5 and TRBJ2-5, with a possible D match to TRBD2 (5 bases). V was shortened by 2 bases and J by 5 bases, with 12 bases between the two germline ends. Germline V lookup: CDR1 MNHEY, CDR2 SVGAGI. The CDR3 covers 14 residues. The CDR3 loop reads CASSYGRLAETQYF. The CDR3 nucleotides are TGTGCCAGCAGTTACGGCAGGTTAGCGGAGACCCAGTACTTC.

This chain uses TRBV7-6 with TRBJ2-3; D may be TRBD2 (5 bases). The ends were cut back, 5 bases at V and 5 bases at J, with 23 bases in the middle. This CDR3 region has 17 residues. Looked up from germline, CDR1 is SGHVS and CDR2 is FNYEAQ. The DNA of the CDR3 is TGTGCCAGCAGCCAATCGTCAGCGGCCGCGACGGGAGATACGCAGTATTTT. Translating it yields CASSQSSAAATGDTQYF.